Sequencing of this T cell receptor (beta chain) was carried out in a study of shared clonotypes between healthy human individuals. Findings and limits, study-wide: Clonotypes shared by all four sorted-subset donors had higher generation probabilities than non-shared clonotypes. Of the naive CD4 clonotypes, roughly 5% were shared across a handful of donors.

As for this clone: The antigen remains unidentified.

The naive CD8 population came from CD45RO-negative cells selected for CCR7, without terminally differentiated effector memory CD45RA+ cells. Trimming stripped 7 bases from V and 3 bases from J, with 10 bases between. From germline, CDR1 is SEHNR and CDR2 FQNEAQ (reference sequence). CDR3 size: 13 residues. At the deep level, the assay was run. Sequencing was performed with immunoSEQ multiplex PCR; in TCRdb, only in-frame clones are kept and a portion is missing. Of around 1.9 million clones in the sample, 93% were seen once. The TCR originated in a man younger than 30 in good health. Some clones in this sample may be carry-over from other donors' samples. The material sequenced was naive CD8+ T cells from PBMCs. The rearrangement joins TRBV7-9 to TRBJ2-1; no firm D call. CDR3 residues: CASKQTFYNEQFF. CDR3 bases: TGTGCCAGCAAACAAACTTTCTACAATGAGCAGTTCTTC.